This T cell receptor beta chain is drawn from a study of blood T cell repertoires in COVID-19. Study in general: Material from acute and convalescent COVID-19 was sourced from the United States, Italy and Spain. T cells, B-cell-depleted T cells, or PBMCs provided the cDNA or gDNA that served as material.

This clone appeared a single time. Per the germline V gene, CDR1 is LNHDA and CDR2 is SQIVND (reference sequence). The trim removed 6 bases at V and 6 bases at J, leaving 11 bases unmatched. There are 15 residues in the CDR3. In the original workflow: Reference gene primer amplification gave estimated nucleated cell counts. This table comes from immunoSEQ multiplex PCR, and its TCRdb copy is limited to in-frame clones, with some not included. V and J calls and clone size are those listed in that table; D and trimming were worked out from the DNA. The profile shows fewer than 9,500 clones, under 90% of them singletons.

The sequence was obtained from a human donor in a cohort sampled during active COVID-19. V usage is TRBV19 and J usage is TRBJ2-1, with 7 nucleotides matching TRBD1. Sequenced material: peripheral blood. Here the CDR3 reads CASSPGQALVNEQFF. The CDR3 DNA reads TGTGCCAGTAGCCCCGGACAGGCCCTTGTCAATGAGCAGTTCTTC.